This T cell receptor (beta chain) is from a study of early T cells in non-severe SARS-CoV-2 infection. Findings of the study overall: VDJdb matches were skewed toward anti-spike CD8 T cell responses.

The CDR3 runs to 11 residues. CDR1 GTSNPN and CDR2 SVGIG come from the germline V gene (reference sequence). V lost 7 bases and J lost 1, with 7 bases in between. TCRdb fed the 5' RACE reads into MiXCR, producing one record per CDR3 protein. The data hold tens of thousands of distinct CDR3 sequences, with approximately 5.6% observed a single time. Of note for this clonotype: Its antigen is as yet unknown.

The genes are TRBV30 and TRBJ1-1; D ambiguous. Sequenced input: whole blood. The TCR sequence derives from an adult who was a healthcare worker with PCR-confirmed SARS-CoV-2 infection or an uninfected control (not recorded which). CDR3 DNA sequence: TGTGCCTTGGACTGGAACACTGAAGCTTTCTTT. It specifies CALDWNTEAFF. Filled out from reference TRBV30 and TRBJ1-1, the complete variable domain reads SQTIHQWPATLVQPVGSPLSLECTVEGTSNPNLYWYRQAAGRGLQLLFYSVGIGQISSEVPQNLSASRPQDRQFILSSKKLLLSDSGFYLCALDWNTEAFFGQGTRLTVV.